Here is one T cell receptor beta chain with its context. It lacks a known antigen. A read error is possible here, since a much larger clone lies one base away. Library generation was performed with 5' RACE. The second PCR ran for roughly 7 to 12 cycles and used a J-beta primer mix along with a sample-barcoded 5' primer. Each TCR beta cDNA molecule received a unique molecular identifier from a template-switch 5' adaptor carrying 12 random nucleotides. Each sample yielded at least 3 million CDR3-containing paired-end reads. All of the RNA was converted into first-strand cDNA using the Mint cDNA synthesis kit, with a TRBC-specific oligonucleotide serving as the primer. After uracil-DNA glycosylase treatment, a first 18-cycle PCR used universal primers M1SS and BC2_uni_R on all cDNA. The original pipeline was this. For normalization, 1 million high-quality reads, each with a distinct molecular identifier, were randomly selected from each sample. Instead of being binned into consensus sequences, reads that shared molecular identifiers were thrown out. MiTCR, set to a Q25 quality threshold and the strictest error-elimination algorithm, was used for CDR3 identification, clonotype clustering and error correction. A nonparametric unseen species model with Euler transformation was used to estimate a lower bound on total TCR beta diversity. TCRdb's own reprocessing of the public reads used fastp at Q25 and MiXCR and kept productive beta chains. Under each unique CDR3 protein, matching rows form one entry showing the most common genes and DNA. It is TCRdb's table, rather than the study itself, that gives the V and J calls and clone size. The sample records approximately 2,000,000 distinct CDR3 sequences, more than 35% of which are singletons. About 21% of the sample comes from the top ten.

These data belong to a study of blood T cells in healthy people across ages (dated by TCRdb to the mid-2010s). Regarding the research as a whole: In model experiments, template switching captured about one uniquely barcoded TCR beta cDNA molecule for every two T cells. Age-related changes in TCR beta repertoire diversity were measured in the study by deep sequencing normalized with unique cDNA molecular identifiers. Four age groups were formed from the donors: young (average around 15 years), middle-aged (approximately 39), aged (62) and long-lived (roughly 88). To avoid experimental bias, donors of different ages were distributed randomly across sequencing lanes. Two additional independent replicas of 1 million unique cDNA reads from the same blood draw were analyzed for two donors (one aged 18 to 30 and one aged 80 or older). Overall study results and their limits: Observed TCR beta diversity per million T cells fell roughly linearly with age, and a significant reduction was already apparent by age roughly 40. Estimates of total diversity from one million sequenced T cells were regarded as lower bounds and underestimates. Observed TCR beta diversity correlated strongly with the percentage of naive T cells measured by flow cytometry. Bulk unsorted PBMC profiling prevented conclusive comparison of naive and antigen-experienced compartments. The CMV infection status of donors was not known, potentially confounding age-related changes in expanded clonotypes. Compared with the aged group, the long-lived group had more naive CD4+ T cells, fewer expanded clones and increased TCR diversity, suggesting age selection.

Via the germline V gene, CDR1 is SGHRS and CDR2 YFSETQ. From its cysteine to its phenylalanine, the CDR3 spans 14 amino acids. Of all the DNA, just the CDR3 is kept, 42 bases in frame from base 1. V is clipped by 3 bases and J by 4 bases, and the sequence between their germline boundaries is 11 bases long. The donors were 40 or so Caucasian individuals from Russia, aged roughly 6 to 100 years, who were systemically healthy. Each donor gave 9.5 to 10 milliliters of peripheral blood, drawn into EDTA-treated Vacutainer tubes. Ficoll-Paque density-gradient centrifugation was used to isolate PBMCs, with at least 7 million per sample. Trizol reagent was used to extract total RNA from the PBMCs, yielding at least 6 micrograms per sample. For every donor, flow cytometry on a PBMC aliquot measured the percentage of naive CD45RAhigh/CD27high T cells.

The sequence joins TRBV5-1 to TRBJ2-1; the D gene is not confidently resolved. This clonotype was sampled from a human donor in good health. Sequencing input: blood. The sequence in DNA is TGCGCCAGCAGCTCGGAACGGGCTTACAATGAGCAGTTCTTC. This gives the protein CASSSERAYNEQFF.